The 27 T cell receptor beta chains in this list originate from one sample, sequenced in a study of identical twins. Each CDR3 protein is one row after TCRdb ran MiXCR on the 5' RACE reads. The profile covers about 890,000 distinct CDR3 sequences, with 9% to 15% appearing a single time and around 1.5% taken by the ten largest. A further study also used this sample, focusing on yellow fever vaccine responses in identical twins.

The sequenced material came from PBMCs. The receptors come from a woman younger than 35 in good health.

This rearrangement joins TRBV20-1 to TRBJ1-1; D is ambiguous. Between the trimmed V and J ends, which lost 0 bases and 5 bases, there was a span of 13 bases. CDR3 length: 14 amino acids. Germline V gene sequence: CDR1 DFQATT, CDR2 SNEGSKA (reference sequence). The CDR3 spells CSARDGTGRTEAFF. In DNA, the CDR3 is TGCAGTGCTAGAGATGGCACGGGTAGGACTGAAGCTTTCTTT.

The chain has TRBV23-1 and TRBJ2-7; the D gene is possibly TRBD1 (5 bases). TRBV23-1 is flagged as an ORF with uncertain function. The CDR3 spans 17 residues. Trimming left V 0 bases short and J 0 bases short, with 15 bases between. CDR3 residues: CASSQSMRTPSSYEQYV. CDR3 DNA sequence: TGCGCCAGCAGTCAATCAATGAGGACACCGAGCTCCTACGAGCAGTACGTC.

This clonotype has just a few counts. This chain links TRBV15 with TRBJ1-1, with 7 bases that match TRBD1. The CDR3 spans 14 residues. Losses at the gene ends were 2 bases for V and 1 base for J; bases not matched to a gene: 1. Per the germline V gene, CDR1 is LNHNV and CDR2 is YYDKDF (reference sequence). CDR3 bases: TGTGCCACCAGCAGAAGGGGGCAGAACACTGAAGCTTTCTTT. Translated: CATSRRGQNTEAFF.

A remark on this clonotype: A much larger clone lies one base from this, so it may be a read error. The rearrangement uses TRBV29-1 and TRBJ2-5; D might be TRBD2 (6 bases). Germline V gene sequence: CDR1 SQVTM, CDR2 ANQGSEA. V lost 5 bases to trimming and J lost 6 bases, with 13 bases between them. CDR3 size: 12 residues. CDR3 in DNA: TGCAGCGTTCAACGGGAGAGGAAGACCCAGTACTTC. Protein: CSVQRERKTQYF.

The genes are TRBV12-3 or TRBV12-4 and TRBJ2-1; D uncertain. V was cut by 10 bases and J by 10 bases, with 14 bases left in between. The length of the CDR3 is 11 residues. The chain's CDR3 is CAIGRSREQFF. CDR3 nucleotides: TGTGCCATTGGGCGGTCTCGGGAGCAGTTCTTC.

V and J are TRBV2 and TRBJ1-1; a weak D match, TRBD1 (6 bases). Trimming pared 8 bases from V and 1 base from J, leaving 14 bases between. This CDR3 contains 14 residues. The V gene's germline CDR1 is SNHLY and CDR2 FYNNEI. The CDR3 here is CASGPEGGNTEAFF. The CDR3 nucleotides read TGTGCCAGCGGCCCCGAGGGGGGGAACACTGAAGCTTTCTTT.

The table lists this clonotype with a count of one. This sequence joins TRBV14 and TRBJ2-1; 7 nucleotides match TRBD1. Unmatched junction bases numbered 10, after V lost 5 bases and J lost 0 bases. This CDR3 comprises 17 residues. The germline CDR1 and CDR2 sequences are SGHDN and FVKESK. CDR3 sequence: CASSKKQGLSSYNEQFF. As DNA, the CDR3 is TGTGCCAGCAGCAAGAAACAGGGGCTAAGCTCCTACAATGAGCAGTTCTTC.

This clonotype was seen a handful of times. The genes are TRBV28 and TRBJ2-1; 8 nucleotides line up with TRBD2. The V segment lost 6 bases and the J segment 7 bases; nucleotides outside the gene matches: 8. Germline V gene data show CDR1 as MDHEN and CDR2 as SYDVKM. This CDR3 contains 14 residues. The CDR3 sequence is CASSPGGKHNEQFF. In nucleotides, the CDR3 is TGTGCCAGCAGCCCGGGGGGGAAGCATAATGAGCAGTTCTTC.

This chain connects TRBV7-8 to TRBJ2-7, with no clear D. Germline values: CDR1 SGHVS, CDR2 FQNEAQ. The V end was cut by 2 bases, the J end by 5 bases, with 7 bases between. The CDR3 runs to 12 residues. The CDR3 is CASSLLQNEQYF. The CDR3 DNA sequence: TGTGCCAGCAGCTTACTACAGAACGAGCAGTACTTC.

This clonotype was seen a handful of times. This chain uses TRBV20-1 with TRBJ2-7; no reliable D call. The length of the CDR3 is 11 residues. Germline CDR1 and CDR2: DFQATT and SNEGSKA (reference sequence). V lost 3 bases and J lost 6, with 9 bases in between. CDR3 coding DNA: TGCAGTGCTAGGGCCCATAGCGAGCAGTACTTC. Translation gives CSARAHSEQYF.

This clonotype was recorded a few times. The V gene is TRBV28, the J gene TRBJ1-2; no clear D gene. Germline V lookup: CDR1 MDHEN, CDR2 SYDVKM. The CDR3 length is 14 residues. Trimming removed 1 base from V and 3 bases from J, with 9 bases in between. CDR3 DNA: TGTGCCAGCAGTTTATCGGCGTATTACTATGGCTACACCTTC. This sequence encodes CASSLSAYYYGYTF.

This sequence joins TRBV6-1 and TRBJ2-5; TRBD2 aligns across 14 bases. After removal of 9 bases from V and 4 bases from J, the junction contained 19 bases not matched to a gene. There are 19 residues in the CDR3. Per the germline V gene, CDR1 is MNHNS and CDR2 is SASEGT. For the CDR3, the DNA is TGTGCCAGTAGTCTGAACGCGGGACTAGCGGGAGATTTGCCAGAGACCCAGTACTTC. Residues: CASSLNAGLAGDLPETQYF.

This clonotype was observed a few times. The chain combines TRBV3-1 with TRBJ2-7, with D possibly matching TRBD2 (6 bases). Trimming stripped 7 bases from V and 3 bases from J, with 19 bases between. Germline-derived CDR1 and CDR2 are LGHDT and YNNKEL (reference sequence). The CDR3 consists of 15 residues. The CDR3 here is CASTRGIAEFYEQYF. CDR3 DNA sequence: TGTGCCAGCACCCGGGGCATAGCGGAATTCTACGAGCAGTACTTC.

This clonotype was observed a few times. As DNA, the CDR3 is TGTGCCAGCAGTGACGGAAGCGGGAGATCCCCCCCCTACAATGAGCAGTTCTTC. Translation gives CASSDGSGRSPPYNEQFF. V gene TRBV12-3 or TRBV12-4 combines with J gene TRBJ2-1, with 8 positions matching TRBD2. Trimming cost V 5 bases and J 2 bases; bases outside gene matches: 14. The CDR3 extends over 18 amino acids.

V usage is TRBV6-5 and J usage is TRBJ2-3; 8 positions agree with TRBD1. The J segment lost 2 bases and the V segment lost 6 bases, leaving 7 bases of the junction unmatched. The CDR3 loop spans 15 amino acids. Germline-derived CDR1 and CDR2 are MNHEY and SVGAGI. CDR3 residues: CASSYRGKDTDTQYF. CDR3 bases: TGTGCCAGCAGCTACAGGGGGAAAGACACAGATACGCAGTATTTT.

J is TRBJ2-2 and V is TRBV10-3; TRBD1 matches at 7 bases. From germline, CDR1 is ENHRY and CDR2 SYGVKD. The CDR3 spans 15 residues. V lost 9 bases to trimming and J lost 4 bases; unmatched junction nucleotides: 11. CDR3 amino acids: CAISEQGSGTGELFF. CDR3 nucleotides: TGTGCCATTAGCGAACAGGGGTCCGGCACCGGGGAGCTGTTTTTT.

This clonotype was seen ten or more times. CDR3 in DNA: TGCGCCAGCAGCTTGGCCGGGACGGACTACAATGAGCAGTTCTTC. Translating gives CASSLAGTDYNEQFF. J is TRBJ2-1 and V is TRBV5-1, with D tentatively TRBD1 or TRBD2 (5 bases each). From germline, CDR1 is SGHRS and CDR2 YFSETQ. There are 15 residues in the CDR3. Trimming took off 0 bases at V and 3 bases at J, with 10 bases between the two ends.

J is TRBJ1-2 and V is TRBV20-1; D gene ambiguous. This CDR3 is 12 amino acids long. Trimming pared 6 bases from V and 8 bases from J, leaving 16 bases between. Germline lookup yields CDR1 DFQATT and CDR2 SNEGSKA (reference sequence). The CDR3 here is CSAIRGMQGYTF. In nucleotides, the CDR3 is TGCAGTGCCATCCGAGGGATGCAGGGCTACACCTTC.

The sample holds a few counts of this clonotype. This chain joins TRBV14 and TRBJ2-6; a possible D gene is TRBD1 (5 bases). Trimming pared 1 base from V and 2 bases from J, leaving 15 bases between. The CDR3 extends over 18 amino acids. CDR1 SGHDN and CDR2 FVKESK come from the germline V gene. The CDR3, as DNA: TGTGCCAGCAGCCAAGTAGGACAAATCCTCACTGGGGCCAACGTCCTGACTTTC. Translating it yields CASSQVGQILTGANVLTF.

In its sample, this clonotype was seen a few times. The chain joins TRBV5-6 to TRBJ2-3; unclear D gene. The V and J ends lost 4 bases and 0 bases respectively, with 12 bases between them. The CDR3 totals 15 residues. In germline, CDR1 is SGHDT, CDR2 YYEEEE. The CDR3 sequence is CASSPDSGSTDTQYF. The CDR3 bases are TGTGCCAGCAGCCCCGATTCAGGCAGCACAGATACGCAGTATTTT.

V and J are TRBV2 and TRBJ2-5, with D possibly being TRBD1 (5 bases). The V gene lost 2 bases and the J gene lost 0 bases, with 10 bases spanning the gap. From germline, CDR1 is SNHLY and CDR2 FYNNEI. This CDR3 has 15 amino acids. The CDR3: CASSELGLHQETQYF. The CDR3 DNA is TGTGCCAGCAGTGAACTGGGGCTGCACCAAGAGACCCAGTACTTC.

The chain links TRBV4-1 to TRBJ1-6, with 7 bases matching TRBD1. This CDR3 has 15 amino acids. Germline-derived CDR1 and CDR2 are MGHRA and YSYEKL. V lost 4 bases to trimming and J lost 7 bases; unmatched junction nucleotides: 7. CDR3 bases: TGCGCCAGCAGCCGTGGACAGGAGACCAATTCACCCCTCCACTTT. Its protein is CASSRGQETNSPLHF.

J is TRBJ2-7 and V is TRBV2; TRBD2 is a possible D gene (5 bases). This CDR3 spans 15 amino acids. Germline-derived CDR1 and CDR2 are SNHLY and FYNNEI. V lost 4 bases, J lost 3 bases, and 16 bases lay in between. The CDR3 sequence: CASSVSEGRSYEQYF. The CDR3 coding sequence is TGTGCCAGCAGTGTTAGTGAGGGTAGGAGCTACGAGCAGTACTTC.

This clonotype occurred a few times. The gene calls are TRBV3-1 and TRBJ2-1, with 7 positions matching TRBD2. This CDR3 has 15 amino acids. Germline trimming cut 1 base from V and 8 bases from J; bases unmatched to any gene: 8. Germline-derived CDR1 and CDR2 are LGHDT and YNNKEL (reference sequence). The CDR3 region is CASSQGVGGLDEQFF. DNA for the CDR3: TGTGCCAGCAGCCAAGGGGTGGGGGGGTTGGATGAGCAGTTCTTC.

CDR3 nucleotides: TGTGCCAGCAGCAACGGCCGGGAGAATGAAAAACTGTTTTTT. Protein sequence: CASSNGRENEKLFF. The rearrangement uses TRBV7-9 and TRBJ1-4; D is undetermined. Germline CDR1 is SEHNR and CDR2 is FQNEAQ (reference sequence). CDR3 length: 14 amino acids. Trimming left V 5 bases short and J 5 bases short, with 12 bases between.

The J gene is TRBJ1-2, the V gene TRBV15; TRBD1 aligns across 10 bases. With V trimmed by 1 base and J by 4 bases, 15 bases remained unmatched. Germline V gene lookup returns CDR1 LNHNV and CDR2 YYDKDF (reference sequence). This CDR3 region has 19 residues. Written as DNA, the CDR3 is TGTGCCACCAGCAGAGGCGCCGGGACAGGGGCGTTGGCTAGCTATGGCTACACCTTC. Protein product: CATSRGAGTGALASYGYTF.

A few counts support this clonotype. V is TRBV6-1 and J is TRBJ1-4; possibly TRBD1 for D (6 bases). CDR3 size: 14 residues. The germline V gene has CDR1 MNHNS and CDR2 SASEGT. The V end was cut by 6 bases, the J end by 5 bases, with 13 bases between. CDR3 DNA sequence: TGTGCCAGCAGGGAGACAGGTCTAAATGAAAAACTGTTTTTT. Translated, it gives CASRETGLNEKLFF.